Listed here is a single TCR beta chain. Its antigen is currently unknown. Patients picked for sequencing had shown CD8+CD57+ cell expansion detected by flow cytometry. The patients, all of them, had severe acquired aplastic anemia. None of the patients had been given any therapy when their blood was sampled. V lost 4 bases to trimming and J lost 13 bases, with 17 bases between them. CDR1 is SGHTA and CDR2 is FQGNSA in the germline V gene. The CDR3 length is 13 residues. Genomic DNA, serving as template, underwent TCR beta VDJ and CDR3 profiling. MiXCR, applied by TCRdb to the reads, yields one record per CDR3 protein. The sample lists around 430,000 distinct CDR3 sequences; around a third were seen once. This sample was taken from a study of CD8+CD57+ T cells in acquired aplastic anemia. Study summary: Average DNA yield from sorted CD4+ and CD8+ cells was around 3.2 ug. Regarding the study as a whole: Patients shared approximately 30 CD8+ CDR3 sequences with controls.

Sequencing was done on a sample of sorted CD4+, CD8+, or CD8+CD57+ T cells (not recorded which) from PBMCs. The receptor comes from a human donor with aplastic anemia. V gene TRBV7-2 combines with J gene TRBJ2-1; the D call may be TRBD1 or TRBD2 (5 bases each). CDR3 nucleotide sequence: TGTGCCAGCAGCTCCCGCCGGGACCAAGGACAGTTCTTC. It codes for CASSSRRDQGQFF.